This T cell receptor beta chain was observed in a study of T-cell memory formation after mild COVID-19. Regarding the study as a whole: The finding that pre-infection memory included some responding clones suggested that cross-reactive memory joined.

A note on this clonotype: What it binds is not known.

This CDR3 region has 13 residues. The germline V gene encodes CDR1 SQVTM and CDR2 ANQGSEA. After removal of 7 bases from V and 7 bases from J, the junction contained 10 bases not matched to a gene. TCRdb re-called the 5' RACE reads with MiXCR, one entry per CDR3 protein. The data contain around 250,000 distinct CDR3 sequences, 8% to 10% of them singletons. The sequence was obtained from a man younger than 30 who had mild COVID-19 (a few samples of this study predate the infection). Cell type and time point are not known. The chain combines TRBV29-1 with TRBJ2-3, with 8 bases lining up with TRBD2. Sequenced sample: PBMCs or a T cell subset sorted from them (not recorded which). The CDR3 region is CSGMERGKNTQYF. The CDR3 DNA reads TGCAGCGGAATGGAGCGGGGGAAAAATACGCAGTATTTT.